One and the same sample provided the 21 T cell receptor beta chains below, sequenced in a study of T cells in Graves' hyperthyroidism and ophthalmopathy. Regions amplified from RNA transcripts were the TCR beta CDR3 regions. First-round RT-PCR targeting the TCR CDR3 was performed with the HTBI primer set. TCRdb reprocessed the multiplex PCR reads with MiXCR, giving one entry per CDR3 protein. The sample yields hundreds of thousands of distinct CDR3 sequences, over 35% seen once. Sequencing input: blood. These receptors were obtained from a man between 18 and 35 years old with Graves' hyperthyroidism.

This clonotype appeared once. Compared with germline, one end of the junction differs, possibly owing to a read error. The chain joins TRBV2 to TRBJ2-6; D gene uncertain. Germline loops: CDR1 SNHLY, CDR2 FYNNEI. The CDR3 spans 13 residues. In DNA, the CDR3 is TGTGCCAGCAGTGAAATGTACGGCGACACTGAAGCTTTC. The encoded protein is CASSEMYGDTEAF.

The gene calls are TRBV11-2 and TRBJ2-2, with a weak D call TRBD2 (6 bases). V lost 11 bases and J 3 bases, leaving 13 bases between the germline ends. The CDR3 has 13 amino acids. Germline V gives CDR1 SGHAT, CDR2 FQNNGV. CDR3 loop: CALGGLDTGELFF. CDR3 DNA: TGTGCCCTAGGAGGGCTAGACACCGGGGAGCTGTTTTTT.

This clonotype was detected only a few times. This CDR3 is CASSEAIEQYF. CDR3 nucleotides: TGTGCCAGCAGTGAAGCAATCGAGCAGTACTTC. V gene TRBV2 combines with J gene TRBJ2-7, with D hard to call. Germline CDR1 and CDR2: SNHLY and FYNNEI. V lost 0 bases and J 6 bases, leaving 3 bases between the germline ends. The CDR3 is 11 amino acids.

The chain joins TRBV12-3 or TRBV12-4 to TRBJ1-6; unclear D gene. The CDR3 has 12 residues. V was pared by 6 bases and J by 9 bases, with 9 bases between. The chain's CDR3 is CASRGPFSPLHF. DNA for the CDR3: TGTGCCAGCAGGGGCCCTTTTTCACCCCTCCACTTT.

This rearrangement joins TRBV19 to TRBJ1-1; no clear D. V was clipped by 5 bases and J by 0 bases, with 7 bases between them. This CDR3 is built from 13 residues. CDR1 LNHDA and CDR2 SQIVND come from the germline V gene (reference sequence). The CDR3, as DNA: TGTGCCAGTAGTTATACGATGAACACTGAAGCTTTCTTT. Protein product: CASSYTMNTEAFF.

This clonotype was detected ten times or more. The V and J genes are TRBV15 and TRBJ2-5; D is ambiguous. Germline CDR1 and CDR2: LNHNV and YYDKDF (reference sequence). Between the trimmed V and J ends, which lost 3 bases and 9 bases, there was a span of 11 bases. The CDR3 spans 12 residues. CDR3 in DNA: TGTGCCACCAGCAGGGCCGGCGAATCCCAGTACTTC. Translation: CATSRAGESQYF.

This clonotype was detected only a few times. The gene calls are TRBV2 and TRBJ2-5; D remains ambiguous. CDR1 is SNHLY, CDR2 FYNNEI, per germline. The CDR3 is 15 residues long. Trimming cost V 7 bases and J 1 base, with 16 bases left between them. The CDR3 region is CASKESSLTQETQYF. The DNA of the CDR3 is TGTGCCAGCAAAGAGTCCAGTTTAACCCAAGAGACCCAGTACTTC. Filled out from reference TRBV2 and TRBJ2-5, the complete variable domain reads EPEVTQTPSHQVTQMGQEVILRCVPISNHLYFYWYRQILGQKVEFLVSFYNNEISEKSEIFDDQFSVERPDGSNFTLKIRSTKLEDSAMYFCASKESSLTQETQYFGPGTRLLVL.

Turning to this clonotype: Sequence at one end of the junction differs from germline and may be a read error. The chain's CDR3 is CASRLRGTGNQPQHF. The CDR3 DNA sequence: TGTGCCAGCAGGCTGAGGGGAACGGGCAATCAGCCCCAGCATTTT. The chain joins TRBV5-1 to TRBJ1-5; D might be TRBD1 (5 bases). The germline CDR1 and CDR2 sequences are SGHRS and YFSETQ. CDR3 length equals 15 residues.

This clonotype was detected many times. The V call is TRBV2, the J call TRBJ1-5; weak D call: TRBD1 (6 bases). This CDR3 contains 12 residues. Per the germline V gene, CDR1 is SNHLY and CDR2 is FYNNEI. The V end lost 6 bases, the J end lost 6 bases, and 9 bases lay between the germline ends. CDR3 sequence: CASRGGVQPQHF. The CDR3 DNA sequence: TGTGCCAGCAGAGGGGGGGTTCAGCCCCAGCATTTT.

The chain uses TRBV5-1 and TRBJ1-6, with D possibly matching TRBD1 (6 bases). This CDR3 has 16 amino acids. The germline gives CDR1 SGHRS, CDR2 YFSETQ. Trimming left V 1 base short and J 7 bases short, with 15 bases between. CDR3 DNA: TGCGCCAGCAGCTTGACCTATGGACAGTTAAATTCACCCCTCCACTTT. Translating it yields CASSLTYGQLNSPLHF.

DNA for the CDR3: TGTGCCAGCAGCTTCCGACTAGCGGGAGATGAGCAGTACTTC. Its translation is CASSFRLAGDEQYF. J is TRBJ2-7 and V is TRBV12-3 or TRBV12-4, with TRBD2 matching 12 bases. The V and J ends lost 6 bases and 7 bases, in that order; junction bases with no gene match: 7. This CDR3 comprises 14 residues.

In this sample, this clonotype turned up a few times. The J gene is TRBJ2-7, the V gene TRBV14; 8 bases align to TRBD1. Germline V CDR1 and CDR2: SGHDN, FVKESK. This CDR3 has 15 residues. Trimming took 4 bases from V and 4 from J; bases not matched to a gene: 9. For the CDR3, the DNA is TGTGCCAGCAGCCCCGGGGACAGGCCCCTTTACGAGCAGTACTTC. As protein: CASSPGDRPLYEQYF.

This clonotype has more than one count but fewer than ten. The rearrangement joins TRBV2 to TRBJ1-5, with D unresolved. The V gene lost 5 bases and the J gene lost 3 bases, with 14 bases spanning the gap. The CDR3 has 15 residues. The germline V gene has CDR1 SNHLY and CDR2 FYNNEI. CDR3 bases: TGTGCCAGCAGTTACTTTGGGCAGGACAATCAGCCCCAGCATTTT. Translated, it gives CASSYFGQDNQPQHF.

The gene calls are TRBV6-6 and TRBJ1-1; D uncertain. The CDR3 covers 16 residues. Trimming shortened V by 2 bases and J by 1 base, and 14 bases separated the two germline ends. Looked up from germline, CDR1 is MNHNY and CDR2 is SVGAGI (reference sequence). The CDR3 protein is CASSYPKAGGNTEAFF. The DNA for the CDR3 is TGTGCCAGCAGTTACCCTAAGGCCGGAGGGAACACTGAAGCTTTCTTT.

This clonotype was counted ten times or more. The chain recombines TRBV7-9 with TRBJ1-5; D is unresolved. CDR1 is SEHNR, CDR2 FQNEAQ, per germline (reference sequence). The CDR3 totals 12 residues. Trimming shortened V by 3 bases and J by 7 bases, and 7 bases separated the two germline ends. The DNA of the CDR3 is TGTGCCAGCAGCTTCGACTCCCAGCCCCAGCATTTT. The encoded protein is CASSFDSQPQHF.

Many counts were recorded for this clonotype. The CDR3 protein is CASSVGGRSGNTIYF. DNA of the CDR3: TGTGCCAGCAGTGTGGGAGGCCGCTCTGGAAACACCATATATTTT. This chain links TRBV2 with TRBJ1-3; D unclear. Trimming removed 4 bases at V and 0 bases at J, with 10 bases between. The CDR3 consists of 15 residues. Germline V CDR1 and CDR2: SNHLY, FYNNEI.

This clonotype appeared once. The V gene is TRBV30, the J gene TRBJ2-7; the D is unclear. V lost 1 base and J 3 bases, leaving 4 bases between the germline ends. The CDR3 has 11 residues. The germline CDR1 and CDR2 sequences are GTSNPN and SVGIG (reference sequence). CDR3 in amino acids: CAWSALYEQYF. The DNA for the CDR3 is TGTGCCTGGAGTGCCCTCTACGAGCAGTACTTC.

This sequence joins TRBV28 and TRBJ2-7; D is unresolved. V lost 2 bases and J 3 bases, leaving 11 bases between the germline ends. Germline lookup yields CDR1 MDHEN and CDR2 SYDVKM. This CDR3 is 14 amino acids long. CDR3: CASSLAVGLYEQYF. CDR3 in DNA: TGTGCCAGCAGTTTAGCGGTGGGCCTCTACGAGCAGTACTTC. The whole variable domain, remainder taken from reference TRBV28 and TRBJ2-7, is DVKVTQSSRYLVKRTGEKVFLECVQDMDHENMFWYRQDPGLGLRLIYFSYDVKMKEKGDIPEGYSVSREKKERFSLILESASTNQTSMYLCASSLAVGLYEQYFGPGTRLTVT.

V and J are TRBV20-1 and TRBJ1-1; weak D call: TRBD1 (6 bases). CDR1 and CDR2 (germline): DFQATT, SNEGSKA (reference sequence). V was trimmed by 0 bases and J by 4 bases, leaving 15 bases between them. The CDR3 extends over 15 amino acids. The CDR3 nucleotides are TGCAGTGCTAGAGAACTGACCGGGGGCATCACTGAAGCTTTCTTT. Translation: CSARELTGGITEAFF.

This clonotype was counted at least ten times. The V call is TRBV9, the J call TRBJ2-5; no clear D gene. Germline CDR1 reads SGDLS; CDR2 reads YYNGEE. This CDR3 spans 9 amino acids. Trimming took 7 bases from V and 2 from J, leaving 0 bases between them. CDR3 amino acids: CASQETQYF. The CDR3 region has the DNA TGTGCCAGCCAAGAGACCCAGTACTTC.

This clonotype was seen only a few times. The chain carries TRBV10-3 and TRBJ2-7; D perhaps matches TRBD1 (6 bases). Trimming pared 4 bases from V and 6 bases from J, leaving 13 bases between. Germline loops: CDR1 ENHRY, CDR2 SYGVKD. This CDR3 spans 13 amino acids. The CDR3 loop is CAISGGPRAEQYF. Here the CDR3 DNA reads TGTGCCATCAGTGGGGGGCCCAGGGCCGAGCAGTACTTC.